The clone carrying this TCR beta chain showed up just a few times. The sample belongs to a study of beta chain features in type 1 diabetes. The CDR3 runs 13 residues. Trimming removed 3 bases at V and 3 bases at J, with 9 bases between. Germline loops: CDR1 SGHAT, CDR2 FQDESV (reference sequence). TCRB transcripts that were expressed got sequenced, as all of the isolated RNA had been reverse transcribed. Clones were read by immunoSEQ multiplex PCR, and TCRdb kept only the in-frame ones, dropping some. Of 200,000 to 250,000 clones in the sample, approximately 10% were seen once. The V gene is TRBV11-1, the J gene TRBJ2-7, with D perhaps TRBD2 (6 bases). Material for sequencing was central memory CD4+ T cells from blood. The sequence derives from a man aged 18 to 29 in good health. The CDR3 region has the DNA TGTGCCAGCAGCTTGGCGGGACTCTACGAGCAGTACTTC. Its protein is CASSLAGLYEQYF.